This TCR beta chain is from a study of CD4 and CD8 cells across lung adenocarcinoma regions. Donors had localized lung adenocarcinoma, a non-small cell lung cancer. TCRdb reprocessed the PCR reads with MiXCR, giving one entry per CDR3 protein. The data hold about 12,000 distinct CDR3 sequences, with about 45% observed a single time. This clonotype qualifies as medium-sized. The CDR3 is made up of 15 amino acids. The germline CDR1 and CDR2 sequences are MGHRA and YSYEKL. The V and J ends lost 1 base and 6 bases respectively, with 13 bases between them. The chain combines TRBV4-1 with TRBJ2-1, with a tentative D call TRBD2 (6 bases). The sample consisted of CD8+ T cells from the margin of a lung tumor. The sequence was collected from a male donor with lung adenocarcinoma. The CD4 and CD8 labels of this study may be unreliable. The CDR3 sequence is CASSQVRDGSNEQFF. The CDR3 DNA reads as TGCGCCAGCAGCCAAGTAAGAGACGGGAGCAATGAGCAGTTCTTC.